This entry lists 7 T cell receptor beta chains sequenced from one sample in a study of PD-1 blockade in classical Hodgkin lymphoma (dated by TCRdb to between 2020 and 2021). Read against the paper, the sample's time point label means: cycle 1 day 1 (C1D1), immediately before nivolumab initiation. Every trial patient had relapsed following autologous stem cell transplantation, and prior brentuximab vedotin exposure was what differed among cohorts A, B and C. A Miltenyi CD4+ T cell isolation kit was used for magnetic negative selection to purify CD4+ T cells from thawed PBMCs. Receptor libraries were prepared by the immunoSEQ multiplex PCR assay. Entries here come from immuneACCESS through TCRdb and include only in-frame sequences with V and J called. Some clones fail to appear in such tables; in the studies checked, an unresolved V gene covers under half of the shortfall, and the cause of the remainder is unknown. This sample is represented by approximately 10,000 clones; roughly 69% of them were singletons. About 4.3% of the sample is held by the ten biggest clonotypes.

The sample here was CD4+ T cells from blood, taken at baseline. The receptors were sampled from a human donor with classical Hodgkin lymphoma.

This chain links TRBV2 with TRBJ1-2, with TRBD1 identical over 12 bases. The length of the CDR3 is 17 residues. Trimming removed 4 bases from V and 2 bases from J; junction bases left unmatched: 8. Germline-derived CDR1 and CDR2 are SNHLY and FYNNEI. The CDR3 nucleotides read TGTGCCAGCAGTGCCGGGACAGGGGGCGTTTTAAACTATGGCTACACCTTC. The encoded protein is CASSAGTGGVLNYGYTF.

This chain connects TRBV28 to TRBJ2-7, with D tentatively TRBD1 or TRBD2 (5 bases each). The V gene lost 4 bases and the J gene lost 3 bases, with 16 bases spanning the gap. The CDR3 is 15 amino acids. Germline values: CDR1 MDHEN, CDR2 SYDVKM. CDR3 in DNA: TGTGCCAGCAGTTCACTAGAGCCGGGACGCTACGAGCAGTACTTC. Its translation is CASSSLEPGRYEQYF.

The rearrangement uses TRBV18 and TRBJ2-2; D call uncertain. The CDR3 length is 12 residues. The V and J ends lost 2 bases and 5 bases respectively, with 3 bases between them. Per the germline V gene, CDR1 is KGHSH and CDR2 is LQKENI. In nucleotides, the CDR3 is TGTGCCAGCTCACCAATGACCGGGGAGCTGTTTTTT. This translates into CASSPMTGELFF.

CDR3: CSVLDGGSTEAFF. The CDR3 nucleotides are TGCAGCGTTCTGGACGGGGGTAGCACTGAAGCTTTCTTT. V and J are TRBV29-1 and TRBJ1-1; the D gene is possibly TRBD1 (5 bases). V was clipped by 5 bases and J by 4 bases, with 14 bases between them. This CDR3 is 13 amino acids long. The germline V gene has CDR1 SQVTM and CDR2 ANQGSEA.

The rearrangement joins TRBV19 to TRBJ2-7, with D possibly called TRBD1 or TRBD2 (6 bases each). The CDR3 runs to 13 residues. Germline assignment: CDR1 LNHDA and CDR2 SQIVND (reference sequence). The V and J ends lost 3 bases and 5 bases respectively, with 11 bases between them. The CDR3 loop is CASSMGGGDEQYF. In DNA form, the CDR3 reads TGTGCCAGTAGTATGGGGGGCGGCGACGAGCAGTACTTC.

The J gene is TRBJ2-1, the V gene TRBV7-3; 10 positions agree with TRBD2. Germline V gene sequence: CDR1 SGHTA, CDR2 FQGTGA. J lost 2 bases, V lost 6 bases, and 7 bases had no gene match. This CDR3 comprises 16 residues. The CDR3 protein is CASSPTGLATYNEQFF. CDR3 sequence (DNA): TGTGCCAGCAGTCCGACGGGACTAGCGACCTACAATGAGCAGTTCTTC.

The V gene is TRBV6-5, the J gene TRBJ2-3; D might be TRBD1 (6 bases). Germline-derived CDR1 and CDR2 are MNHEY and SVGAGI. This CDR3 has 16 residues. Trimming removed 0 bases at V and 2 bases at J, with 12 bases between. This CDR3 is CASSYSRDTYTDTQYF. In DNA form, the CDR3 reads TGTGCCAGCAGTTACTCTAGGGACACCTACACAGATACGCAGTATTTT.